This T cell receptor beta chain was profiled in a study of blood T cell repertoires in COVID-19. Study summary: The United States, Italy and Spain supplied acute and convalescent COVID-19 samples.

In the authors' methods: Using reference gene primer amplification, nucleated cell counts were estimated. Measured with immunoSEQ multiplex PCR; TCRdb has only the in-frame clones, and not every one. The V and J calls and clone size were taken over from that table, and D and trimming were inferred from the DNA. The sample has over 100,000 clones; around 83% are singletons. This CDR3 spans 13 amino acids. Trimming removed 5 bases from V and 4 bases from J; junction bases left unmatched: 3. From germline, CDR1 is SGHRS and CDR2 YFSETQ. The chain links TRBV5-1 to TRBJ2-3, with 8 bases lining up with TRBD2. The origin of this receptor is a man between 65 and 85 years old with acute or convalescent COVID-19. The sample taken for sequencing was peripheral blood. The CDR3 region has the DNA TGCGCCAGCAGGTACGGGGGGGCAGATACGCAGTATTTT. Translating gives CASRYGGADTQYF.